This is a list of T cell receptor beta chains from one sample in a study of blood T cells in healthy people across ages. TCRdb recomputed calls from the 5' RACE reads with MiXCR, one row per CDR3 protein. Of fewer than 900,000 distinct CDR3 sequences detected, 40% to 45% appear once; the ten largest clones hold 20% to 25%. The sample consisted of blood. The receptors originated from a woman in her fifties or sixties in good health. CDR3s include the opening cysteine and the closing phenylalanine or tryptophan. D genes are given only for firm matches. Rows may omit the clone size; those that give it use once, few, many or a size class.

J gene: TRBJ1-1
V gene: TRBV29-1
D gene: -
clone size: -
CDR3 protein: CSVMIRSTEAFF
CDR3 DNA: TGCAGCGTAATGATCCGGAGCACTGAAGCTTTCTTT

J gene: TRBJ2-5
V gene: TRBV15
D gene: -
clone size: many
CDR3 protein: CATSRTQETQYF
CDR3 DNA: TGTGCCACCAGCAGAACACAAGAGACCCAGTACTTC

J gene: TRBJ2-1
V gene: TRBV7-3
D gene: TRBD2
clone size: -
CDR3 protein: CASSSIAGSSYSEQFF
CDR3 DNA: TGTGCCAGCAGCTCCATAGCGGGGAGCTCCTATAGTGAGCAGTTCTTC

J gene: TRBJ2-1
V gene: TRBV12-3/TRBV12-4
D gene: -
clone size: -
CDR3 protein: CASSHHSSMRGGEQFF
CDR3 DNA: TGTGCCAGCAGTCATCATTCCTCTATGAGGGGGGGGGAGCAGTTCTTC

J gene: TRBJ2-5
V gene: TRBV25-1
D gene: -
clone size: -
CDR3 protein: CASSEEGLQETQYF
CDR3 DNA: TGTGCCAGCAGTGAGGAGGGCCTTCAAGAGACCCAGTACTTC

J gene: TRBJ2-6
V gene: TRBV11-2
D gene: TRBD1
clone size: many
CDR3 protein: CASSAQQGARGANVLTF
CDR3 DNA: TGTGCCAGCAGCGCACAACAGGGGGCGAGAGGGGCCAACGTCCTGACTTTC

J gene: TRBJ2-7
V gene: TRBV6-2/TRBV6-3
D gene: -
clone size: few
CDR3 protein: CASSDGTDYEQYF
CDR3 DNA: TGTGCCAGCAGTGACGGCACAGACTACGAGCAGTACTTC

J gene: TRBJ1-5
V gene: TRBV18
D gene: TRBD1
clone size: -
CDR3 protein: CASSRMTGSQDQPQHF
CDR3 DNA: TGTGCCAGCTCACGAATGACAGGGAGCCAGGATCAGCCCCAGCATTTT

J gene: TRBJ2-3
V gene: TRBV12-5
D gene: -
clone size: few
CDR3 protein: CASGPGTDTDTQYF
CDR3 DNA: TGTGCTAGTGGTCCCGGGACGGACACAGATACGCAGTATTTT

J gene: TRBJ1-2
V gene: TRBV21-1
D gene: -
clone size: -
CDR3 protein: CASSLQLLMCCGYTF
CDR3 DNA: TGTGCCAGCAGCCTCCAGCTGTTAATGTGTTGTGGCTACACCTTC

J gene: TRBJ2-5
V gene: TRBV7-9
D gene: -
clone size: few
CDR3 protein: CASSLWGSEETQYF
CDR3 DNA: TGTGCCAGCAGCTTGTGGGGTTCCGAAGAGACCCAGTACTTC

J gene: TRBJ2-7
V gene: TRBV7-2
D gene: -
clone size: -
CDR3 protein: CASSLGPGGNDEQYF
CDR3 DNA: TGTGCCAGCAGCTTAGGCCCCGGGGGTAACGACGAGCAGTACTTC

J gene: TRBJ2-7
V gene: TRBV6-5
D gene: TRBD2
clone size: few
CDR3 protein: CASSKSGLANEQYF
CDR3 DNA: TGTGCCAGCAGTAAGTCCGGACTAGCGAACGAGCAGTACTTC

J gene: TRBJ2-7
V gene: TRBV7-2
D gene: -
clone size: once
CDR3 protein: CASSVDYSTEQYF
CDR3 DNA: TGTGCCAGCAGCGTGGACTATAGCACTGAGCAGTACTTC

J gene: TRBJ1-2
V gene: TRBV9
D gene: -
clone size: many
CDR3 protein: CASSPRADLNYGYTF
CDR3 DNA: TGTGCCAGCAGCCCCCGCGCGGACCTCAACTATGGCTACACCTTC

J gene: TRBJ2-1
V gene: TRBV19
D gene: TRBD2
clone size: -
CDR3 protein: CASSISGGSCNEQFF
CDR3 DNA: TGTGCCAGTAGTATTAGCGGGGGCTCGTGCAATGAGCAGTTCTTC

J gene: TRBJ2-1
V gene: TRBV30
D gene: -
clone size: -
CDR3 protein: CAWSGRRVSYNEQFF
CDR3 DNA: TGTGCCTGGAGTGGTCGCAGGGTTTCCTACAATGAGCAGTTCTTC

J gene: TRBJ2-7
V gene: TRBV5-1
D gene: TRBD2
clone size: -
CDR3 protein: CASGSPLAGVIGFYEQYF
CDR3 DNA: TGCGCCAGCGGATCCCCCCTAGCGGGAGTGATTGGCTTCTACGAGCAGTACTTC

J gene: TRBJ2-7
V gene: TRBV20-1
D gene: -
clone size: -
CDR3 protein: CSAYPVQRPNNEQYF
CDR3 DNA: TGCAGTGCTTACCCTGTCCAGCGGCCTAACAATGAGCAGTACTTC

J gene: TRBJ1-4
V gene: TRBV20-1
D gene: -
clone size: few
CDR3 protein: CSARDRGRGEKLFF
CDR3 DNA: TGCAGTGCTAGAGATCGCGGTAGAGGTGAAAAACTGTTTTTT

J gene: TRBJ2-1
V gene: TRBV18
D gene: -
clone size: -
CDR3 protein: CATRATYNEQFF
CDR3 DNA: TGTGCCACCAGAGCCACCTACAATGAGCAGTTCTTC

J gene: TRBJ2-4
V gene: TRBV20-1
D gene: -
clone size: -
CDR3 protein: CSASEGLAKNIQYF
CDR3 DNA: TGCAGTGCTAGTGAGGGCCTAGCCAAAAACATTCAGTACTTC

J gene: TRBJ1-2
V gene: TRBV11-2
D gene: -
clone size: few
CDR3 protein: CASSSVGRDNYGYTF
CDR3 DNA: TGTGCCAGCAGCTCAGTGGGCAGGGACAACTATGGCTACACCTTC

J gene: TRBJ2-1
V gene: TRBV11-2
D gene: -
clone size: -
CDR3 protein: CASSLDLPRPKGPPSNEQFF
CDR3 DNA: TGTGCCAGCAGCTTAGATCTCCCCCGGCCAAAAGGTCCCCCATCCAATGAGCAGTTCTTC

J gene: TRBJ2-5
V gene: TRBV28
D gene: -
clone size: -
CDR3 protein: CASAYPGTKGETQYF
CDR3 DNA: TGTGCCAGCGCCTATCCCGGGACCAAAGGAGAGACCCAGTACTTC

J gene: TRBJ2-7
V gene: TRBV24-1
D gene: -
clone size: few
CDR3 protein: CATSQTDEQYF
CDR3 DNA: TGTGCCACCAGTCAGACAGACGAGCAGTACTTC

J gene: TRBJ1-2
V gene: TRBV9
D gene: TRBD1
clone size: many
CDR3 protein: CASSVGGTANNYGYTF
CDR3 DNA: TGTGCCAGCAGCGTAGGGGGGACAGCAAATAACTATGGCTACACCTTC

J gene: TRBJ2-3
V gene: TRBV18
D gene: -
clone size: -
CDR3 protein: CASAGGTTDTQYF
CDR3 DNA: TGTGCCTCCGCAGGGGGGACCACAGATACGCAGTATTTT

J gene: TRBJ2-1
V gene: TRBV20-1
D gene: -
clone size: once
CDR3 protein: CSAGGGISYNEQFF
CDR3 DNA: TGCAGTGCGGGTGGGGGAATCTCCTACAATGAGCAGTTCTTC

J gene: TRBJ2-1
V gene: TRBV12-3/TRBV12-4
D gene: TRBD2
clone size: few
CDR3 protein: CASSQGLAGLNEQFF
CDR3 DNA: TGTGCCAGCAGCCAAGGACTAGCGGGGTTGAATGAGCAGTTCTTC

J gene: TRBJ2-3
V gene: TRBV3-1
D gene: -
clone size: -
CDR3 protein: CASSQGTTNTDTQYF
CDR3 DNA: TGTGCCAGCAGCCAAGGGACTACGAACACAGATACGCAGTATTTT

J gene: TRBJ2-7
V gene: TRBV6-1
D gene: TRBD2
clone size: -
CDR3 protein: CASREGSYEQYF
CDR3 DNA: TGTGCCAGCCGGGAGGGCTCCTACGAGCAGTACTTC

J gene: TRBJ1-4
V gene: TRBV6-2/TRBV6-3
D gene: TRBD1
clone size: -
CDR3 protein: CASRPHRDSTNEKLFF
CDR3 DNA: TGTGCCAGCAGGCCACACCGGGACAGCACTAATGAAAAACTGTTTTTT

J gene: TRBJ2-1
V gene: TRBV3-1
D gene: -
clone size: -
CDR3 protein: CASSQVGHEQFF
CDR3 DNA: TGTGCCAGCAGCCAAGTGGGGCACGAGCAGTTCTTC

J gene: TRBJ2-4
V gene: TRBV2
D gene: TRBD2
clone size: -
CDR3 protein: CASTETSGSRIQYF
CDR3 DNA: TGTGCCAGCACAGAGACTAGCGGGAGTCGCATTCAGTACTTC

J gene: TRBJ2-7
V gene: TRBV27
D gene: -
clone size: -
CDR3 protein: CASSLKGRVYEQYF
CDR3 DNA: TGTGCCAGCAGTTTGAAGGGCAGGGTCTACGAGCAGTACTTC

J gene: TRBJ2-1
V gene: TRBV20-1
D gene: -
clone size: few
CDR3 protein: CSASAGLYNEQFF
CDR3 DNA: TGCAGTGCTAGTGCGGGTCTCTACAATGAGCAGTTCTTC

J gene: TRBJ1-2
V gene: TRBV30
D gene: TRBD1
clone size: few
CDR3 protein: CASPGQGASTGGYTF
CDR3 DNA: TGTGCCTCCCCGGGACAGGGGGCTTCTACCGGTGGCTACACCTTC

J gene: TRBJ2-4
V gene: TRBV29-1
D gene: TRBD2
clone size: -
CDR3 protein: CTRWDYKNIQYF
CDR3 DNA: TGCACCCGGTGGGACTACAAAAACATTCAGTACTTC

J gene: TRBJ2-1
V gene: TRBV20-1
D gene: TRBD2
clone size: few
CDR3 protein: CSAFATSGVGNEQFF
CDR3 DNA: TGCAGTGCTTTTGCGACTAGCGGGGTTGGCAATGAGCAGTTCTTC

J gene: TRBJ2-5
V gene: TRBV4-2
D gene: -
clone size: few
CDR3 protein: CASSRGTPDVGTQYF
CDR3 DNA: TGTGCCAGCAGCCGCGGGACACCAGACGTTGGGACCCAGTACTTC

J gene: TRBJ2-5
V gene: TRBV12-3/TRBV12-4
D gene: TRBD1
clone size: -
CDR3 protein: CASRTGLSGETQYF
CDR3 DNA: TGTGCCAGCAGGACAGGGTTAAGTGGTGAGACCCAGTACTTC